This entry concerns a single T cell receptor beta chain. Its antigen is undetermined. Criteria for exclusion of patients were uncontrolled infection, other autoimmune disease, pregnancy or lactation. The data derive from a study of T cells in Graves' hyperthyroidism and ophthalmopathy. Study outcomes and limitations: Most clonotypes expanded in the thyroid (above 0.001) were also present in blood.

The length of the CDR3 is 15 residues. Per germline, CDR1 SGDLS and CDR2 YYNGEE. V lost 0 bases and J 5 bases, leaving 11 bases between the germline ends. Amplified TCR beta CDR3 regions came from RNA transcripts. The HTBI primer set was used in a first-round RT-PCR of the TCR CDR3. Each CDR3 protein gets one entry after TCRdb re-called the multiplex PCR reads with MiXCR. The table shows under 450,000 distinct CDR3 sequences, with around 16% occurring only once. This receptor was identified in a woman younger than 35 with Graves' hyperthyroidism. V gene TRBV9 combines with J gene TRBJ2-2; D may be TRBD1 (5 bases). Sequenced input: blood. The DNA of the CDR3 is TGTGCCAGCAGCGTAGCAGGGTTTGGTACCGGGGAGCTGTTTTTT. It yields the protein CASSVAGFGTGELFF.